This T cell receptor (beta chain) is from a study of shared clonotypes between healthy human individuals. CD45RA+ naive and CD45RA-negative memory subsets were separated from CD4+ cells. Germline trimming cut 4 bases from V and 4 bases from J; bases unmatched to any gene: 11. Germline-derived CDR1 and CDR2 are SGHTA and FQGTGA. The CDR3 runs 16 residues. The data were produced by immunoSEQ multiplex PCR, yet TCRdb's version contains in-frame clones alone and is incomplete. The table records some 2,500,000 clones, around 90% of them present only once. The sequence was obtained from a man aged 18-30 years in good health. Some clones in this sample may be carry-over from other donors' samples. The source material was naive CD4+ T cells from PBMCs. The subset: CD45RA+ positively selected. The gene calls are TRBV7-3 and TRBJ2-3, with 7 bases identical to TRBD2. The CDR3 DNA reads TGTGCCAGCAGCTCCATGCCGAGACTAGCCGCAGATACGCAGTATTTT. Amino acid sequence: CASSSMPRLAADTQYF.